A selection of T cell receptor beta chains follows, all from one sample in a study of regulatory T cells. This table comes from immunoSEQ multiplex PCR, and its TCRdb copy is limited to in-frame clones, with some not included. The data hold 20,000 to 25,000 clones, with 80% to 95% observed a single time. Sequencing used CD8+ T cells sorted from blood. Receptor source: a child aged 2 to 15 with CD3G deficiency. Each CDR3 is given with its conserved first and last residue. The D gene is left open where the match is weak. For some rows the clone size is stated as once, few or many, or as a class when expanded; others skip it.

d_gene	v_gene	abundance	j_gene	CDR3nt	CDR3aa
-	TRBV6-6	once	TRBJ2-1	TGTGCCAGCAGTTACAGCAATGAGCAGTTCTTC	CASSYSNEQFF
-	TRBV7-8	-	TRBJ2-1	TGTGCCAGCAGCTCGCTACAGGGTGTAATAGGGAATGAGCAGTTCTTC	CASSSLQGVIGNEQFF
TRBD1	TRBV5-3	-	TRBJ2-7	TGTGCCAGAAGATACGGACAGGGACCCCTGAAGCAGTACTTC	CARRYGQGPLKQYF
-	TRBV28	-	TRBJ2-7	TGTGCCAGCAGTTTCCGCATGGGTGTGGAGGACGAGCAGTACTTC	CASSFRMGVEDEQYF
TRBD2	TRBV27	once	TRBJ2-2	TGTGCCAGCAAAAGCGGGAGGGCCGGGGAGCTGTTTTTT	CASKSGRAGELFF
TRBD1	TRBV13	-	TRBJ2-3	TGTGCCAGCAGCGCTACGGGACAGGGAACAGATACGCAGTATTTT	CASSATGQGTDTQYF
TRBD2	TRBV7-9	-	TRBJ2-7	TGTGCCAGCAGCTCGATGCGTGGGGGCGGGAGGGCCGAACCCTACGAGCAGTACTTC	CASSSMRGGGRAEPYEQYF
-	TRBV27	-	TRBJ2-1	TGTGCCACTTCGCCGATCCCAGGGGTCGGCAATGAGCAGTTCTTC	CATSPIPGVGNEQFF
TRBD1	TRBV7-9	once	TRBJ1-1	TGTGCCAGCAGCTTCGGACAGGCCGAAGCTTTCTTT	CASSFGQAEAFF
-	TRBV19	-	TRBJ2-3	TGTGCCAGTAGCAGGGACGACGGAGATACGCAGTATTTT	CASSRDDGDTQYF
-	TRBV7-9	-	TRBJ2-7	TGTGCCAGCAGCGCAACCTACAGGGACGAGCAGTACTTC	CASSATYRDEQYF
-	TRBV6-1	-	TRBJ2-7	TGTGCCAGCAGTGAAGGGCCTCGGGACTCCTACGAGCAGTACTTC	CASSEGPRDSYEQYF
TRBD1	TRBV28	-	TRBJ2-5	TGTGCCAGCAGCCCCAGGGGGACAGGGGCCCTAGGGGAGTACTTC	CASSPRGTGALGEYF
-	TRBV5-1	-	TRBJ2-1	TGCGCCAGCAGCCAGCTCCTGGGAGCAAATGAGCAGTTCTTC	CASSQLLGANEQFF
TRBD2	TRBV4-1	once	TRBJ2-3	TGCGCCAGCAGCCAACAAGCGGGAGGGCCCACAGATACGCAGTATTTT	CASSQQAGGPTDTQYF
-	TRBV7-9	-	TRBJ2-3	TGTGCCAGCAGCTTAGAACCCACAGATACGCAGTATTTT	CASSLEPTDTQYF
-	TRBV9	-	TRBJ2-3	TGTGCCAGCAGCGTAGGGAGCACAGATACGCAGTATTTT	CASSVGSTDTQYF
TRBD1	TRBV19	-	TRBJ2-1	TGTGCCAGTAGCGACCTTGGACAGGGGGTCTATGAGCAGTTCTTC	CASSDLGQGVYEQFF
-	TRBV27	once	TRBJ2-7	TGTGCCAGCAGTTCCACCCACGAGCAGTACTTC	CASSSTHEQYF
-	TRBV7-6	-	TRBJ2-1	TGTGCCAGCAGCCCTCTAGGGGGGGGCAATGAGCAGTTCTTC	CASSPLGGGNEQFF
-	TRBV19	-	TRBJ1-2	TGTGTGTCGACCCACCGGCATGGCTACACCTTC	CVSTHRHGYTF
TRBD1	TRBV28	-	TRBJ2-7	TGTGCCAGCAGTTCTGTGGACAGGGGAGCTGAGCAGTACTTC	CASSSVDRGAEQYF
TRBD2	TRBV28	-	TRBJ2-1	TGTGCCAGCAGTCGAGAGCCGGGACTAAACAATGAGCAGTTCTTC	CASSREPGLNNEQFF
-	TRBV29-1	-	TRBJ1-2	TGCAGCGCTGGCCCATCAAGCGGAGGCTACACCTTC	CSAGPSSGGYTF
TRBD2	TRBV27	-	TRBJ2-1	TGTGCCAGCAGTTTAGCGGGAGCTAAGAATGAGCAGTTCTTC	CASSLAGAKNEQFF
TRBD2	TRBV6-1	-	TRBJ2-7	TGTGCCAGCAGTGAAATGGGGGGGACCTACGAGCAGTACTTC	CASSEMGGTYEQYF
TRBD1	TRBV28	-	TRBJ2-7	TGTGCCAGCAGTTTGGGTAGGGGGCTCTACGAGCAGTACTTC	CASSLGRGLYEQYF
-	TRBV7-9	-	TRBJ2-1	TGTGCCAGCAGTCCTCCCGGAGCGGTCAATGAGCAGTTCTTC	CASSPPGAVNEQFF
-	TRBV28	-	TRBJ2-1	TGTGCCAGCAGTTTATGGGGCCCTGCCAATGAGCAGTTCTTC	CASSLWGPANEQFF
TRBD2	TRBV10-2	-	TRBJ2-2	TGCGCCAGCGGCACAAGCGGGGCGAACGGGGAGCTGTTTTTT	CASGTSGANGELFF
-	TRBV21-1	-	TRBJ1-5	TGTGCCAGCAGCAAATATAGTGACAAGCCGAATCAGCCCCAGCATTTT	CASSKYSDKPNQPQHF
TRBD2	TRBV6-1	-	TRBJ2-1	TGTGCCAGCAGTGAAACTAGCGGGAGCTACAATGAGCAGTTCTTC	CASSETSGSYNEQFF
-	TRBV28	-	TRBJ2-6	TGTGCCAGCAGTCCACGCATTTACGAGGCGGGCTCTACGAACTCTGGGGCCAACGTCCTGACTTTC	CASSPRIYEAGSTNSGANVLTF
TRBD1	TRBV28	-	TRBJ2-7	TGTGCCAGCAGCCCAACCGGGACAGGGTCCTACGAGCAGTACTTC	CASSPTGTGSYEQYF
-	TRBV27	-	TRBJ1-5	TGTGCCAGCAGTCCACTTGGAGGCAATCAGCCCCAGCATTTT	CASSPLGGNQPQHF
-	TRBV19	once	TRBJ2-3	TGTGCCAGTAGTCCTTCGGATGGGACAGATACGCAGTATTTT	CASSPSDGTDTQYF
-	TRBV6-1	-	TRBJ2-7	TGTGCCAGCAGTGAAATTTGGGAGGCCTACGAGCAGTACTTC	CASSEIWEAYEQYF